This record covers a single T cell receptor beta chain. Its antigen is currently unknown. CDR3 size: 15 residues. The ends were cut back, 3 bases at V and 2 bases at J, with 14 bases in the middle. Germline lookup yields CDR1 SGHDN and CDR2 FVKESK. This specimen comes from a study of T cell responses to AZD1222 COVID-19 vaccine. Study observations and caveats: Spike-specific TCR breadth and depth both grew after two AZD1222 doses.

Profiling relied on immunoSEQ multiplex PCR, and the TCRdb table lists in-frame clones only, not all of them. Of over 100,000 clones listed, roughly 90% are singletons. The rearrangement links TRBV14 to TRBJ2-7; maybe TRBD1 (6 bases). The TCR comes from an adult in good health. The specimen was peripheral blood, collected on day 0 of AZD1222 vaccination. CDR3 bases: TGTGCCAGCAGCCACCGGTCAGGGGCCCCCTACGAGCAGTACTTC. Residues: CASSHRSGAPYEQYF.